The clone carrying this TCR beta chain was observed a handful of times. Antigen: not known. TCRdb reanalysed the 5' RACE reads using MiXCR and keeps one entry per CDR3 protein. The table lists some 560,000 distinct CDR3 sequences, about a sixth of them singletons. The data were taken from a study of T cells after yellow fever vaccination. Study-wide context: For low cell numbers, libraries were made with SMART-Seq v4 Ultra Low Input. Overall study findings and caveats: Clonotypes appearing in both CD4 and CD8 compartments existed, and their share was small. Abundant clonotypes from the bulk population could have been carried over as contaminants into FACS-sorted repertoires.

Germline CDR1 MNHNS, CDR2 SASEGT. Trimming cost V 8 bases and J 1 base; bases outside gene matches: 11. The CDR3 is 16 residues long. Sequenced here: PBMCs, sampled 4 to 6 days after the first yellow fever vaccination. The rearrangement links TRBV6-1 to TRBJ2-3, with 8 bases fitting TRBD1. This clonotype originated in a man between 18 and 29 years old who received the YFV17D yellow fever vaccine. The CDR3 DNA follows: TGTGCCAGCTCCCATAGGGGACAGGCCCGCACAGATACGCAGTATTTT. This codes for CASSHRGQARTDTQYF.